A few counts support the clone carrying this TCR beta chain. The sample comes from a study of HIV-infected children after antiretroviral therapy interruption. About the research overall: Continuous-treatment samples came from weeks 0, 48 and 150.

The CDR3 contains 14 residues. The trim removed 7 bases at V and 3 bases at J, leaving 5 bases unmatched. Germline CDR1 LGHNT, CDR2 FRNRAP. RNA-based 3' RACE libraries used unique molecular identifiers. One entry per CDR3 protein, called by TCRdb with MiXCR from the 3' RACE reads. This table has more than 75,000 distinct CDR3 sequences, around 6.9% appearing once. Indicated treatment: PENTA 11 planned treatment interruption arm or continuous ART arm. Sequencing was performed on CD45RA+ CD4+ T cells from PBMCs, pooled from several time points, taken from a donor given antiretroviral therapy, either interrupted or continuous. Subset indicated: naive CD4+ CD45RA+ CD45RO- T cells. The V and J genes are TRBV12-5 and TRBJ2-7; 11 positions match TRBD2. The sequence was collected from a pool of human donors with HIV. In DNA, the CDR3 is TGTGCTAGTGTCCTTAGCGGGAGGGTCTACGAGCAGTACTTC. Its translation is CASVLSGRVYEQYF.